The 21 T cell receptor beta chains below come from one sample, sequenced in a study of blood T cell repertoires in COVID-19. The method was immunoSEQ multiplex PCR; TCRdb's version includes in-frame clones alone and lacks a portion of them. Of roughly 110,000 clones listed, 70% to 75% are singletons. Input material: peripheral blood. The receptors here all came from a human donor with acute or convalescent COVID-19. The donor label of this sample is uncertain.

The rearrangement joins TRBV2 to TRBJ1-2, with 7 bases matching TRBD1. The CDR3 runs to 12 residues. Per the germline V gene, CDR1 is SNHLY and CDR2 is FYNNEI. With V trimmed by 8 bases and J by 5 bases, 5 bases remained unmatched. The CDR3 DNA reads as TGTGCCAGCGGGGACAGCGTATATGGCTACACCTTC. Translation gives CASGDSVYGYTF.

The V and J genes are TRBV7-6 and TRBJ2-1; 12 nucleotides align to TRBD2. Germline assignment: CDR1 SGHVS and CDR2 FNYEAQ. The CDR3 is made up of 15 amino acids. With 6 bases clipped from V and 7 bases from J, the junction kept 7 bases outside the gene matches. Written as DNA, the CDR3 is TGTGCCAGCAGTCGTTGGACTAGCGGGGCAAATGAGCAGTTCTTC. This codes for CASSRWTSGANEQFF.

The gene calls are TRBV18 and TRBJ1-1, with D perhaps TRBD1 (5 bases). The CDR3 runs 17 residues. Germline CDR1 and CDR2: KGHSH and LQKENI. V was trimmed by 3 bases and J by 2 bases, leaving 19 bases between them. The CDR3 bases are TGTGCCAGCTCACCGAGGCTGACCAGGGATTCCAACACTGAAGCTTTCTTT. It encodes CASSPRLTRDSNTEAFF.

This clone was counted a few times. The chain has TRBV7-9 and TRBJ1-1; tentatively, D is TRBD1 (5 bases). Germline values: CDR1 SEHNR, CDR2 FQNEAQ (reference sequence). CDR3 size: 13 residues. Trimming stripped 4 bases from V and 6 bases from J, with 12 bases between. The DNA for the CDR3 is TGTGCCAGCAGCTCCTGGGGGGAGGCTGAAGCTTTCTTT. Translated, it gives CASSSWGEAEAFF.

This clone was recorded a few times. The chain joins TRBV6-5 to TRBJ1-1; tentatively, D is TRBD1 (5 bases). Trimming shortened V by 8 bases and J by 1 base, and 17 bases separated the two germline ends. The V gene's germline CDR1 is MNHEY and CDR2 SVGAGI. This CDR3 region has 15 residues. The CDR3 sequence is CASLPTGQGNTEAFF. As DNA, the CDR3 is TGTGCCAGCTTACCGACGGGCCAGGGGAACACTGAAGCTTTCTTT.

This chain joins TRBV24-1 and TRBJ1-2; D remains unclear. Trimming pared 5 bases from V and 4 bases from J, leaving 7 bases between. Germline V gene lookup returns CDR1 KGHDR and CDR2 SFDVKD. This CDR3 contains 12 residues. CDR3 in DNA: TGTGCCACCAGTGTGAACGGCTATGGCTACACCTTC. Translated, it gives CATSVNGYGYTF.

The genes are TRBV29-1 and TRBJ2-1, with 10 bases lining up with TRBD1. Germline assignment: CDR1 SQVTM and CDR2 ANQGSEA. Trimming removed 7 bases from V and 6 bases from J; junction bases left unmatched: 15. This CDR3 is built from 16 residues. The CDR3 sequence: CSAGSFLGQGLNEQFF. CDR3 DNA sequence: TGCAGCGCAGGGAGTTTTTTGGGACAGGGGCTCAATGAGCAGTTCTTC.

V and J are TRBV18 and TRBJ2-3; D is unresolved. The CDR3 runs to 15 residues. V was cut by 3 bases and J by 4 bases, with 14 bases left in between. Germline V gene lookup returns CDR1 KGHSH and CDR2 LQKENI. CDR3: CASSPVGSDPDTQYF. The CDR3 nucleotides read TGTGCCAGCTCACCCGTGGGCAGTGACCCAGATACGCAGTATTTT. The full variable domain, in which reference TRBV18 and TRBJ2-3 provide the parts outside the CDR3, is NAGVMQNPRHLVRRRGQEARLRCSPMKGHSHVYWYRQLPEEGLKFMVYLQKENIIDESGMPKERFSAEFPKEGPSILRIQQVVRGDSAAYFCASSPVGSDPDTQYFGPGTRLTVL.

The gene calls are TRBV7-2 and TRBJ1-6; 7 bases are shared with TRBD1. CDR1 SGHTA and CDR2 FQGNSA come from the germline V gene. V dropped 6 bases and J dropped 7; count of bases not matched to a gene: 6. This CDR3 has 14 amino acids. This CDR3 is CASRDRVNNSPLHF. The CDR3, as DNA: TGTGCCAGCAGAGACAGGGTTAACAATTCACCCCTCCACTTT.

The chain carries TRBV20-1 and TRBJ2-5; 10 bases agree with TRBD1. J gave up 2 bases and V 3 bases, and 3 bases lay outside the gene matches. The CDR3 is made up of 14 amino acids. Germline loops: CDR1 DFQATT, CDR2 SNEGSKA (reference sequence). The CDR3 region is CSASRDRGQETQYF. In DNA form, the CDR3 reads TGCAGTGCTAGTCGGGACAGGGGACAAGAGACCCAGTACTTC.

The CDR3 DNA is TGTGCCAGCAGCCTGGACAGGGGGCCACCCCTCCACTTT. This translates into CASSLDRGPPLHF. The rearrangement uses TRBV14 and TRBJ1-6; 11 positions match TRBD1. There are 13 residues in the CDR3. Germline loops: CDR1 SGHDN, CDR2 FVKESK. V lost 4 bases to trimming and J lost 11 bases; unmatched junction nucleotides: 1.

CDR3 DNA: TGTGCCAGCAGCTTCGACAGGGCCGGGGAGCTGTTTTTT. Translated, it gives CASSFDRAGELFF. J is TRBJ2-2 and V is TRBV11-3, with TRBD1 identical over 7 bases. The CDR3 sequence is 13 residues long. Trimming cost V 3 bases and J 6 bases; bases outside gene matches: 1. Germline V gene data show CDR1 as SGHNT and CDR2 as YENEEA.

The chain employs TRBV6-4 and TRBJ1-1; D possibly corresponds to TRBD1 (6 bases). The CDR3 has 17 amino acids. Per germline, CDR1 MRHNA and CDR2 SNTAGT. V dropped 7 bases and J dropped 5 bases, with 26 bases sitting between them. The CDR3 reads CASTSLGRNRGWTEAFF. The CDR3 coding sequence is TGTGCCAGCACCTCCCTCGGGCGGAATAGGGGGTGGACTGAAGCTTTCTTT.

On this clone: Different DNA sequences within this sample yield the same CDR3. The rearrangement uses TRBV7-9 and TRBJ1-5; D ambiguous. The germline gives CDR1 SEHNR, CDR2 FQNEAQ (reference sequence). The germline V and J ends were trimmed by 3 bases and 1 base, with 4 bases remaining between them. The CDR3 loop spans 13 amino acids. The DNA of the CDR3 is TGTGCCAGCAGCTTCTCCAGCAATCAGCCCCAGCATTTT. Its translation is CASSFSSNQPQHF.

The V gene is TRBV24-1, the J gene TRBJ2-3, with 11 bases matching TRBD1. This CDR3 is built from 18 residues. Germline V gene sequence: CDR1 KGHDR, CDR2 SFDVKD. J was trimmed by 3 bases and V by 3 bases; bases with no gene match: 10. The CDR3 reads CATSDPSGQGAGTDTQYF. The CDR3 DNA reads TGTGCCACCAGTGATCCATCCGGACAGGGGGCAGGAACAGATACGCAGTATTTT.

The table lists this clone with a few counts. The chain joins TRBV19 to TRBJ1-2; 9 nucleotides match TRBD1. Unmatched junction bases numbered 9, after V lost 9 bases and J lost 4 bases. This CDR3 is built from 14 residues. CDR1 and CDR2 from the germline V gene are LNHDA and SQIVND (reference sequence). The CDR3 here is CASSHRGQGYGYTF. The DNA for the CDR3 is TGTGCCAGCTCTCACAGGGGGCAGGGCTATGGCTACACCTTC.

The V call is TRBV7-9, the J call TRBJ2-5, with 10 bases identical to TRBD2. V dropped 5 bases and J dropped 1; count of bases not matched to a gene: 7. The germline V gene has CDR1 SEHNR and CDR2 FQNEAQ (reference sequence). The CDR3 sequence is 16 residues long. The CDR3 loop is CASSLRAGGLQETQYF. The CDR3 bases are TGTGCCAGCAGCCTTCGAGCGGGGGGGCTCCAAGAGACCCAGTACTTC.

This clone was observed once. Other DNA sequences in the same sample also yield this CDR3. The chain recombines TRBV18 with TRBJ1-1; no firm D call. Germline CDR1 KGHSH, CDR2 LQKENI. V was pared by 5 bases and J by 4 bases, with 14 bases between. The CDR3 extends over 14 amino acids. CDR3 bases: TGTGCCAGCTCATCGGGGTTTTTGGGCACTGAAGCTTTCTTT. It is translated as CASSSGFLGTEAFF.

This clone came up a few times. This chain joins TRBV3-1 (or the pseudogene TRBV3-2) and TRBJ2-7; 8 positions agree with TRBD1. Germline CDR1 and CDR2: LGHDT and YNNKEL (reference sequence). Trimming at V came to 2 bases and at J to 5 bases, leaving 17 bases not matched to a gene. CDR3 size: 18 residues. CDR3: CASSQSFKAFTGGHEQYF. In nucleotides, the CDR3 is TGTGCCAGCAGCCAATCCTTCAAAGCCTTTACAGGGGGGCACGAGCAGTACTTC.

The DNA for the CDR3 is TGTGCCACCGGTACAGCGAACACCGGGGAGCTGTTTTTT. It yields the protein CATGTANTGELFF. The chain couples TRBV24-1 to TRBJ2-2; no definite D call. Trimming left V 9 bases short and J 0 bases short, with 7 bases between. Germline V gives CDR1 KGHDR, CDR2 SFDVKD. The CDR3 loop spans 13 amino acids.

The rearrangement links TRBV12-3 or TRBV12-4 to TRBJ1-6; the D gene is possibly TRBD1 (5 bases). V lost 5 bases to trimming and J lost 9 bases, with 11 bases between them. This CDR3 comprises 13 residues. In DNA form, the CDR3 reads TGTGCCAGCAGTCCGCGACAGATTTCACCCCTCCACTTT. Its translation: CASSPRQISPLHF.